This T cell receptor beta chain appears in the sequencing data of a study of blood T cell repertoires in COVID-19. The assay was immunoSEQ multiplex PCR, and TCRdb's table has in-frame clones only and misses some. The sample records 250,000 or so clones, 84% being singletons. The germline gives CDR1 LGHDT, CDR2 YNNKEL (reference sequence). The CDR3 has 13 residues. Trimming cost V 8 bases and J 4 bases; bases outside gene matches: 2. This sequence originates from a woman aged 40-49 years who had recovered from COVID-19. Sequencing used peripheral blood. This chain connects TRBV3-1 (or the pseudogene TRBV3-2) to TRBJ1-6; TRBD1 agrees at 7 bases. The chain's CDR3 is CASRGQYNSPLHF. CDR3 sequence (DNA): TGTGCCAGCCGGGGACAGTATAATTCACCCCTCCACTTT.